This T cell receptor beta chain was documented in a study of cytomegalovirus exposure and HLA in healthy donors. Study findings and constraints: Cytomegalovirus-associated status was assigned to fewer than 200 TCR beta chains.

The donors were part of the validation cohort, which consisted of more than 90 subjects and was separate from the first cohort of about 720 subjects. The CDR3 consists of 12 residues. Trimming took off 1 base at V and 4 bases at J, with 6 bases between the two ends. Germline loops: CDR1 SGHDT, CDR2 YYEEEE. This clone has only one observation. What it binds is unknown. This specimen includes other DNA sequences encoding the same CDR3. The protocol was immunoSEQ multiplex PCR, while the TCRdb copy is restricted to in-frame clones and leaves out a portion. The table shows about 200,000 clones, with roughly 88% occurring only once.

Sequences were obtained from PBMCs. This rearrangement joins TRBV5-6 to TRBJ2-7; no clear D. This TCR was sampled from a young woman in good health and CMV-seronegative. As DNA, the CDR3 is TGTGCCAGCAGCTTGTCTACGTACGAGCAGTACTTC. This translates into CASSLSTYEQYF. Variable domain in full (rest from reference TRBV5-6 and TRBJ2-7): DAGVTQSPTHLIKTRGQQVTLRCSPKSGHDTVSWYQQALGQGPQFIFQYYEEEERQRGNFPDRFSGHQFPNYSSELNVNALLLGDSALYLCASSLSTYEQYFGPGTRLTVT.